This T cell receptor beta chain was captured by sequencing in a study of monozygotic twins with inflammatory bowel disease. Study-wide findings and caveats: Some repertoire variability may stem from patients' differing immunosuppressive treatments. Perhaps reflecting limited power, concordant and discordant twins did not differ in repertoire similarity.

The TCR libraries each used total RNA (approximately 3,300 ng per library). UMIs bearing a 6-nucleotide sample barcode were added through template switching. No DNA is given; TCRdb re-called the 5' RACE reads and lists each CDR3 protein once. Listed are over 100,000 distinct CDR3 sequences; roughly 12% falls within the top ten. Looked up from germline, CDR1 is DFQATT and CDR2 is SNEGSKA (reference sequence). The CDR3 has 14 amino acids. As regards this clonotype: Its target is unknown.

The rearrangement links TRBV20-1 to TRBJ2-1. The receptor was isolated from a human donor with ulcerative colitis or Crohn's disease, or a healthy co-twin of an affected twin (not recorded which). The sample consisted of blood. CDR3 residues: CSASNRQSLGEQFF.